This T cell receptor beta chain was obtained from a study of vaccination effects on CD4 cells after COVID-19. Germline values: CDR1 LNHDA, CDR2 SQIVND (reference sequence). CDR3 length equals 15 residues. V lost 6 bases, J lost 7 bases, and 16 bases lay in between. Worth noting for this clone: Its antigen is still unknown.

The method was immunoSEQ multiplex PCR; TCRdb's version includes in-frame clones alone and lacks a portion of them. The sample has about 27,000 clones, approximately 83% seen once. Pools of viral peptides were used by the ViraFEST assay to expand antigen-specific CD4+ T cells ahead of sequencing. Culture proceeded for more than 8 days, and CD4+ T cells were then isolated. Vaccine administered to participants consisted of two doses of either BNT162b2 or mRNA-1273. The starting material was CD4+ T cells from PBMCs cultured with HCoV-NL63 spike peptides, obtained after COVID-19 vaccination. The chain carries TRBV19 and TRBJ1-6; a weak D match, TRBD1 (5 bases). The TCR comes from a human donor who received a COVID-19 vaccine. Some clones in this sample may be carry-over from other donors' samples. In nucleotides, the CDR3 is TGTGCCAGTAGCCCCGGTTGGGGGAGAAATTCACCCCTCCACTTT. Its translation is CASSPGWGRNSPLHF.